This TCR beta chain was sequenced for a study of cytomegalovirus exposure and HLA in healthy donors. Whole-study results and caveats: Later work associated roughly 17,000 TCR beta sequences with HLA alleles at 0.05 false discovery rate. In an earlier analysis, in several hundred donors, most V segments appeared productive either ~87% or ~30% of the time. Later work showed greater clonal expansion in HLA-associated TCR beta chains than in equally common others. Some V segments (TRBV6-2 and TRBV6-3 among them) were excluded as indistinguishable.

Germline CDR1 is SGHNT and CDR2 is YYREEE (reference sequence). Trimming took 3 bases from V and 3 from J, leaving 3 bases between them. This CDR3 contains 11 residues. 60 Vbeta and 13 Jbeta primers were used in PCR. TCRdb's table, derived via immunoSEQ multiplex PCR, lists solely in-frame clones and lacks some. Of just over 200,000 clones in the sample, approximately 70% were seen once. This clone was seen only a few times. The antigen remains unidentified. The rearrangement joins TRBV5-4 to TRBJ1-2; no reliable D call. This receptor was identified in a man aged 35-49 years in good health and CMV-seropositive. The sequenced material came from PBMCs. CDR3 sequence: CASSSYYGYTF. The DNA of the CDR3 is TGTGCCAGCAGCTCTTACTATGGCTACACCTTC. Looking up the rest from reference TRBV5-4 and TRBJ1-2 gives the full variable domain: ETGVTQSPTHLIKTRGQQVTLRCSSQSGHNTVSWYQQALGQGPQFIFQYYREEENGRGNFPPRFSGLQFPNYSSELNVNALELDDSALYLCASSSYYGYTFGSGTRLTVV.